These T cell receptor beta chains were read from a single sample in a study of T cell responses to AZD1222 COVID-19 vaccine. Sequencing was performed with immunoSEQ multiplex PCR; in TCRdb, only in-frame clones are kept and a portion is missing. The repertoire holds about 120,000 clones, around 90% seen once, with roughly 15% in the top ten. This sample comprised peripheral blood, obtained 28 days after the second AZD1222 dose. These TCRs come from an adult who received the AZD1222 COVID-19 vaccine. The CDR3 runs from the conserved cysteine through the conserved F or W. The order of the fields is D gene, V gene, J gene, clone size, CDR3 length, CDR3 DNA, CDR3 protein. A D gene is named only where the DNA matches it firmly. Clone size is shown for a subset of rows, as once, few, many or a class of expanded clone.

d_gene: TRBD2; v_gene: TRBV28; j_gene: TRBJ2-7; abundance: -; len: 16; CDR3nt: TGTGCCAGCAGTTTAGAGGGGACTAGCGGGAGTTACGAGCAGTACTTC; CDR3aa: CASSLEGTSGSYEQYF
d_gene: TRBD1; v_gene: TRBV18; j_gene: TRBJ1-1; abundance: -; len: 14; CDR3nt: TGTGCCAGCTCACCACCGGGACAGTACACTGAAGCTTTCTTT; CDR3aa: CASSPPGQYTEAFF
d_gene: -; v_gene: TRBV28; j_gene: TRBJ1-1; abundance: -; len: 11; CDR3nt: TGTGGGTCAGGACTGAACACTGAAGCTTTCTTT; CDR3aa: CGSGLNTEAFF
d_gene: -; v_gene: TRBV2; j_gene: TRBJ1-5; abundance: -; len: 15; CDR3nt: TGTGCCAGCAGTGAAGCGCAGGGGAGCAATCAGCCCCAGCATTTT; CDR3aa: CASSEAQGSNQPQHF
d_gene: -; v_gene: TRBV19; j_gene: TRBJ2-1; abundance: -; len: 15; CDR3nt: TGTGCCAGTAGTAGGTCGGGGCGCGCGTCTAATGAGCAGTTCTTC; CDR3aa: CASSRSGRASNEQFF
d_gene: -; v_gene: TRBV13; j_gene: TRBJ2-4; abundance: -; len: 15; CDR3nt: TGTGCCAGCAGCAAATACCGGGACACCAAAAACATTCAGTACTTC; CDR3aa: CASSKYRDTKNIQYF
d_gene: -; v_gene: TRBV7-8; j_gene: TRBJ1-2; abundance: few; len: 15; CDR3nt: TGTGCCAGCAGCCTTTCATTACAGGGTTCGAGCGGCTACACCTTC; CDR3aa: CASSLSLQGSSGYTF
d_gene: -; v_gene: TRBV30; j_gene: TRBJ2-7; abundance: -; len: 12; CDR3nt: TGTGCCTGGGAGGCGTTTGCCTACGAGCAGTACTTC; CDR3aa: CAWEAFAYEQYF
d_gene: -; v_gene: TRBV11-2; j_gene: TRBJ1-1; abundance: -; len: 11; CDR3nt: TGTGCCAGCAGCTTGGACACTGAAGCTTTCTTT; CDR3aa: CASSLDTEAFF
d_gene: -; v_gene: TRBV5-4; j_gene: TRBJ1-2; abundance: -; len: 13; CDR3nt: TGTGCCAGCAGCTTGCCCGACACTGGCGGCTACACCTTC; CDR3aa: CASSLPDTGGYTF
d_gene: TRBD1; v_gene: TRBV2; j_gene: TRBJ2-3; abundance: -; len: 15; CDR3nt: TGTGCCAGCGGTGGAGGACAGGGGTCGACAGATACGCAGTATTTT; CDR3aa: CASGGGQGSTDTQYF
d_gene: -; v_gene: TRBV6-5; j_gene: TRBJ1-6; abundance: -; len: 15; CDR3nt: TGTGCCAGCGTAAGCTTTGGACTGGTGGATTCACCCCTCCACTTT; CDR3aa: CASVSFGLVDSPLHF
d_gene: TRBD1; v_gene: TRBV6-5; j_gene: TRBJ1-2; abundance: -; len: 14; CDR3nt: TGTGCCAGCAGTCGAATAGGGACAGACTATGGCTACACCTTC; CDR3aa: CASSRIGTDYGYTF
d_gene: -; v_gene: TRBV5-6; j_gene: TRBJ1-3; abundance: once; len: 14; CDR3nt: TGTGCCAGCAGCCGAGGGGGTTCTGGAAACACCATATATTTT; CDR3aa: CASSRGGSGNTIYF
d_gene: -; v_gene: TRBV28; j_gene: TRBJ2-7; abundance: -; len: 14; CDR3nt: TGTGCCAGCAGACCTACAGGGTTGGGTTCCGAGCAGTACTTC; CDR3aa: CASRPTGLGSEQYF
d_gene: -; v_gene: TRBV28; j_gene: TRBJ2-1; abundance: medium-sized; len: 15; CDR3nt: TGTGCCAGCAGCTTAGGGCGGTCCTCTCACAATGAGCAGTTCTTC; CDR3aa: CASSLGRSSHNEQFF
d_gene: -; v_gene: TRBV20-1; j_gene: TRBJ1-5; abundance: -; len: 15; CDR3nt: TGCAGTGCTAGTGAATCGCCTGCCAGTGTTCAGCCCCAGCATTTT; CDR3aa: CSASESPASVQPQHF
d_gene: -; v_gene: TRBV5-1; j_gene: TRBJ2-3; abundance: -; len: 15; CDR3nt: TGCGCCAGCAGCTCCAGCCCGTCCCAGGCAGATACGCAGTATTTT; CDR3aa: CASSSSPSQADTQYF
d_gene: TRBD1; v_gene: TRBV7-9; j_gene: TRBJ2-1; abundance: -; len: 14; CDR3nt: TGTGCCAGCAGCTCGCAGGGACAGTTCAATGAGCAGTTCTTC; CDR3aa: CASSSQGQFNEQFF
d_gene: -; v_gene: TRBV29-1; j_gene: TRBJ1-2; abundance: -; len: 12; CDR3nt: TGCAGCGCAGCGTGGGGCGCTGATGGCTACACCTTC; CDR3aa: CSAAWGADGYTF
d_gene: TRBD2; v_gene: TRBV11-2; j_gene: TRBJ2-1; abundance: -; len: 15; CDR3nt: TGTGCCAGCAGCGCGCGGGGGTCCGGGACGTCTGAGCAGTTCTTC; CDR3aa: CASSARGSGTSEQFF
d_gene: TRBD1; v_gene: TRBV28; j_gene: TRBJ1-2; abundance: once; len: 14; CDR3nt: TGTGCCAGCAGTTTAGGCAGGGGGGACTATGGCTACACCTTC; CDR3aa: CASSLGRGDYGYTF
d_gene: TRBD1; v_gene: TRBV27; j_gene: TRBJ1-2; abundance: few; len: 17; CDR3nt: TGTGCCAGCAGTTCCTCCGGGACAGTTGCGTTCGGGTATGGCTACACCTTC; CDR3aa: CASSSSGTVAFGYGYTF
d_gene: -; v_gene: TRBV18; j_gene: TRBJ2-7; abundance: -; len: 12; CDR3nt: TGTGCCAGCGGGGACCTCACCTACGAGCAGTACTTC; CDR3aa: CASGDLTYEQYF
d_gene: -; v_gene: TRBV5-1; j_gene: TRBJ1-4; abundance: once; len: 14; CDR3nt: TGCGCCAGCAGTCAACTGGGTGGCCAGGGCAAACTGTTTTTT; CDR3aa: CASSQLGGQGKLFF
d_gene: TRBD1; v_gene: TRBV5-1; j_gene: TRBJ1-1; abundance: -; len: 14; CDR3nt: TGCGCCAGCAGTACGGGACAGATGAACACTGAAGCTTTCTTT; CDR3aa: CASSTGQMNTEAFF
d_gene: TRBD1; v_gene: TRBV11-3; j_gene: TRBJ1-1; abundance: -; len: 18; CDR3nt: TGTGCCAGCAGCTTAGATCAAGGGGGCAGCTACATGAACACTGAAGCTTTCTTT; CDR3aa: CASSLDQGGSYMNTEAFF
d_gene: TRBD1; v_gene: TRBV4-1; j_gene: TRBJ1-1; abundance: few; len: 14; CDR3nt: TGCGCCAGCAGCCTAAGTATCGGGACAGGGCAATCTTTCTTT; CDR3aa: CASSLSIGTGQSFF
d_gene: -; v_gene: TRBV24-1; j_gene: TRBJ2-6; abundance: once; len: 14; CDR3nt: TGTGCCACCAGTGACCCGTCCGGGGCCAACGTCCTGACTTTC; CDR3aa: CATSDPSGANVLTF
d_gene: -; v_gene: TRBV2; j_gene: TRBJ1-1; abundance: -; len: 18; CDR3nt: TGTGCCAGCATGAGGGGGGGACTCGATTACGTTACGAACACTGAAGCTTTCTTT; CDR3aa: CASMRGGLDYVTNTEAFF
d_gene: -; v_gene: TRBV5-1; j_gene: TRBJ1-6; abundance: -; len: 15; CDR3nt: TGCGCCAGCAGCTTGGCGGACAACCGTAATTCACCCCTCCACTTT; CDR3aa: CASSLADNRNSPLHF
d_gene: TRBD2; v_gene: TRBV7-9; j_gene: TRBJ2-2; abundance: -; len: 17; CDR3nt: TGTGCCAGCAGCCCCGGACTAGCGGGGGGCCCTGGCGGGGAGCTGTTTTTT; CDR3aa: CASSPGLAGGPGGELFF
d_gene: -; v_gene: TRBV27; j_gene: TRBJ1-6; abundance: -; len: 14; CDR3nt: TGTGCCAGCAGTTTGCGGACAGAAAATTCACCCCTCCACTTT; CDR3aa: CASSLRTENSPLHF
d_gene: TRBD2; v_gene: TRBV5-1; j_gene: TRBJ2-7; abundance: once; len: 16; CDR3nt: TGCGCCAGCAGCCCCCTCGCGACTAGCGGTACGAACGAGCAGTACTTC; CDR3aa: CASSPLATSGTNEQYF
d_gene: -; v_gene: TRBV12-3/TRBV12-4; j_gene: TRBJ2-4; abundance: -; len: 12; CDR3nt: TGTGCCAGCAGCTGGACAGAAAACATTCAGTACTTC; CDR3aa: CASSWTENIQYF
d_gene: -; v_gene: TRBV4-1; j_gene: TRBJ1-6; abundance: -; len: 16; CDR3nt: TGCGCCAGCAGCCAAGAAAACAGGGTAAATAATTCACCCCTCCACTTT; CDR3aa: CASSQENRVNNSPLHF
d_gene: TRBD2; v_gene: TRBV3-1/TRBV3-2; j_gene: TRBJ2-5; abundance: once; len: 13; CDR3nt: TGTGCCAACAGCCGCGGGGGACCCGCGACCCAGTACTTC; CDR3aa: CANSRGGPATQYF
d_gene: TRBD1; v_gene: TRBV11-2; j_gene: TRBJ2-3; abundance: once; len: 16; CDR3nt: TGTGCCAGCAGCCCGTGGACAGGGGGCGGCACAGATACGCAGTATTTT; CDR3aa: CASSPWTGGGTDTQYF
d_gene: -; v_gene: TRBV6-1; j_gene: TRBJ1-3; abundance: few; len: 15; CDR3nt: TGTGCCAGCAGTGAAGCGCTTGGGGCTGGAAACACCATATATTTT; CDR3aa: CASSEALGAGNTIYF
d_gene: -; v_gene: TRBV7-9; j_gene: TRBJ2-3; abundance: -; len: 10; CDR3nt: TGTGCCAGCAGCTCCAGTACGCAGTATTTT; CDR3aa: CASSSSTQYF
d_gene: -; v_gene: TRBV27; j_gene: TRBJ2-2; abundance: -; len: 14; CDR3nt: TGTGCCAGCAGTTTAGGTGCGAACACCGGGGAGCTGTTTTTT; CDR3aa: CASSLGANTGELFF